These 21 T cell receptor beta chains were all obtained from the same sample, sequenced in a study of blood T cell repertoires in COVID-19. TCRdb's table, derived via immunoSEQ multiplex PCR, lists solely in-frame clones and lacks some. Altogether about 62,000 clones are present, over 60% being singletons, with the ten largest covering about 6.4%. Source material: peripheral blood. Every receptor here comes from a woman between 50 and 59 years old with active or convalescent COVID-19.

The genes are TRBV6-1 and TRBJ1-5, with D perhaps matching TRBD1 (5 bases). From germline, CDR1 is MNHNS and CDR2 SASEGT. Trimming removed 4 bases at V and 0 bases at J, with 13 bases between. The CDR3 consists of 16 residues. The CDR3 DNA reads TGTGCCAGCAGTGCCTCAAGACAGTTTAGCAATCAGCCCCAGCATTTT. Translation gives CASSASRQFSNQPQHF.

The chain couples TRBV12-5 to TRBJ1-1; possibly TRBD1 for D (5 bases). This CDR3 comprises 14 residues. The V end lost 5 bases, the J end lost 4 bases, and 14 bases lay between the germline ends. Germline CDR1 LGHNT, CDR2 FRNRAP. CDR3 in amino acids: CASGINSGGTEAFF. The CDR3 DNA follows: TGTGCTAGTGGTATTAACTCGGGGGGCACTGAAGCTTTCTTT.

This clone was seen only a few times. The rearrangement uses TRBV14 and TRBJ2-3; 10 bases are a match to TRBD2. Trimming at V came to 0 bases and at J to 3 bases, leaving 12 bases not matched to a gene. The germline CDR1 and CDR2 sequences are SGHDN and FVKESK. The CDR3 runs to 19 residues. The CDR3 loop is CASSQDQMMASGRTDTQYF. In DNA, the CDR3 is TGTGCCAGCAGCCAAGATCAGATGATGGCTAGCGGGAGAACAGATACGCAGTATTTT. The complete variable domain, with remaining parts taken from reference TRBV14 and TRBJ2-3, reads EAGVTQFPSHSVIEKGQTVTLRCDPISGHDNLYWYRRVMGKEIKFLLHFVKESKQDESGMPNNRFLAERTGGTYSTLKVQPAELEDSGVYFCASSQDQMMASGRTDTQYFGPGTRLTVL.

In DNA, the CDR3 is TGTGCCAGCAGGATACAGGGAATCCCCACCTATGGCTACACCTTC. The encoded protein is CASRIQGIPTYGYTF. The chain uses TRBV6-5 and TRBJ1-2; TRBD1 might be the D (6 bases). This CDR3 comprises 15 residues. Germline CDR1 reads MNHEY; CDR2 reads SVGAGI. V lost 6 bases, J lost 4 bases, and 18 bases lay in between.

The gene calls are TRBV30 and TRBJ2-7; 10 bases line up with TRBD1. This CDR3 has 15 residues. The trim removed 0 bases at V and 2 bases at J, leaving 4 bases unmatched. Per germline, CDR1 GTSNPN and CDR2 SVGIG (reference sequence). The CDR3 coding sequence is TGTGCCTGGAGTGTACGAGGGACAGGGGCCTACGAGCAGTACTTC. Protein sequence: CAWSVRGTGAYEQYF.

The gene calls are TRBV19 and TRBJ2-5; 11 positions match TRBD2. The V and J ends lost 8 bases and 5 bases, in that order; junction bases with no gene match: 10. The CDR3 is made up of 15 amino acids. Per germline, CDR1 LNHDA and CDR2 SQIVND (reference sequence). The DNA of the CDR3 is TGTGCCAGTGGGACTAGCGGACCAGGGGCGGAGACCCAGTACTTC. This translates into CASGTSGPGAETQYF.

The chain is built from TRBV2 and TRBJ2-1, with D possibly being TRBD2 (7 bases). Germline V gene sequence: CDR1 SNHLY, CDR2 FYNNEI. CDR3 length equals 15 residues. The V and J ends lost 3 bases and 7 bases respectively, with 16 bases between them. The CDR3 sequence: CASSETGGRLNEQFF. The CDR3 DNA reads TGTGCCAGCAGTGAGACGGGGGGCCGACTGAATGAGCAGTTCTTC.

V is TRBV6-1 and J is TRBJ1-1; D ambiguous. V shed 0 bases and J shed 5 bases, with 25 bases lying between them. The germline CDR1 and CDR2 sequences are MNHNS and SASEGT. CDR3 size: 19 residues. CDR3 sequence: CASSEALLGRLMAPTEAFF. CDR3 nucleotides: TGTGCCAGCAGTGAAGCGCTTCTTGGGAGATTGATGGCCCCAACTGAAGCTTTCTTT.

The gene calls are TRBV6-5 and TRBJ1-2; unclear D gene. Between the trimmed V and J ends, which lost 6 bases and 4 bases, there was a span of 12 bases. Germline V gene data show CDR1 as MNHEY and CDR2 as SVGAGI. The length of the CDR3 is 13 residues. The CDR3 DNA follows: TGTGCCAGCAGCCCCCAAAACTCCTATGGCTACACCTTC. Its protein product is CASSPQNSYGYTF.

The J gene is TRBJ1-1, the V gene TRBV5-1; 8 bases are a match to TRBD1. Germline V gives CDR1 SGHRS, CDR2 YFSETQ. V lost 0 bases and J lost 6; bases outside the gene matches: 4. CDR3 length: 14 amino acids. CDR3 residues: CASSLVTGVSEAFF. DNA of the CDR3: TGCGCCAGCAGCTTGGTGACAGGGGTCTCTGAAGCTTTCTTT.

The rearrangement joins TRBV29-1 to TRBJ2-7, with TRBD1 matching 7 bases. Germline V gene data show CDR1 as SQVTM and CDR2 as ANQGSEA. The V gene end was trimmed by 3 bases and the J gene end by 0 bases; junction bases not matched to a gene: 2. The CDR3 runs to 13 residues. The CDR3 sequence: CSVETGSSYEQYF. The CDR3 nucleotides are TGCAGCGTTGAGACAGGGAGCTCCTACGAGCAGTACTTC.

The chain has TRBV6-5 and TRBJ1-2; 7 nucleotides match TRBD1. Trimming took 10 bases from V and 5 from J; bases not matched to a gene: 13. This CDR3 region has 14 residues. From germline, CDR1 is MNHEY and CDR2 SVGAGI. This CDR3 reads CAILGTAQGYGYTF. The CDR3 nucleotides are TGTGCCATCCTGGGGACAGCCCAAGGGTATGGCTACACCTTC.

The chain employs TRBV6-5 and TRBJ1-1, with D tentatively TRBD1 (6 bases). This CDR3 has 15 residues. The V end was cut by 1 base, the J end by 1 base, with 10 bases between. Germline-derived CDR1 and CDR2 are MNHEY and SVGAGI. Here the CDR3 reads CASSYWGRGNTEAFF. The CDR3 DNA is TGTGCCAGCAGTTACTGGGGCAGGGGGAACACTGAAGCTTTCTTT.

This clone occurred a few times. This chain connects TRBV29-1 to TRBJ1-1; tentatively, D is TRBD1 (6 bases). The CDR3 spans 13 residues. V lost 4 bases and J lost 0, with 9 bases in between. CDR1 is SQVTM, CDR2 ANQGSEA, per germline. CDR3 in amino acids: CSVAGQMNTEAFF. As DNA, the CDR3 is TGCAGCGTTGCCGGACAGATGAACACTGAAGCTTTCTTT.

The chain is built from TRBV5-1 and TRBJ1-1, with a possible D match to TRBD1 (6 bases). Germline loops: CDR1 SGHRS, CDR2 YFSETQ. The CDR3 extends over 15 amino acids. The V end was cut by 0 bases, the J end by 6 bases, with 15 bases between. The CDR3 is CASSLGGRGVSEAFF. The DNA for the CDR3 is TGCGCCAGCAGCTTGGGGGGCAGGGGCGTCTCTGAAGCTTTCTTT.

The rearrangement joins TRBV6-6 to TRBJ1-2, with a weak D call TRBD1 (6 bases). This CDR3 has 13 residues. The ends were cut back, 10 bases at V and 7 bases at J, with 19 bases in the middle. In germline, CDR1 is MNHNY, CDR2 SVGAGI (reference sequence). CDR3 residues: CAIDAQGFSGYTF. The CDR3 region has the DNA TGTGCCATCGACGCACAGGGTTTTAGTGGCTACACCTTC.

In its sample, this clone was seen once. CDR3 in amino acids: CASSRGSGEQYF. The CDR3 region has the DNA TGTGCCAGCAGCCGCGGATCCGGAGAGCAGTACTTC. The chain employs TRBV7-9 and TRBJ2-7; D ambiguous. CDR1 is SEHNR, CDR2 FQNEAQ, per germline (reference sequence). The CDR3 loop spans 12 amino acids. V gave up 5 bases and J gave up 7 bases, with 12 bases separating them. Looking up the rest from reference TRBV7-9 and TRBJ2-7 gives the full variable domain: DTGVSQNPRHKITKRGQNVTFRCDPISEHNRLYWYRQTLGQGPEFLTYFQNEAQLEKSRLLSDRFSAERPKGSFSTLEIQRTEQGDSAMYLCASSRGSGEQYFGPGTRLTVT.

The genes are TRBV5-1 and TRBJ2-7, with 12 positions matching TRBD2. The length of the CDR3 is 16 residues. Germline V gene lookup returns CDR1 SGHRS and CDR2 YFSETQ. V was clipped by 0 bases and J by 2 bases; unmatched bases: 3. CDR3 loop: CASSLGGLAGTYEQYF. DNA for the CDR3: TGCGCCAGCAGCTTGGGAGGACTAGCGGGAACCTACGAGCAGTACTTC.

The genes are TRBV7-9 and TRBJ2-2; 7 nucleotides match TRBD1. The trim removed 5 bases at V and 4 bases at J, leaving 4 bases unmatched. The CDR3 contains 14 residues. Germline V gene lookup returns CDR1 SEHNR and CDR2 FQNEAQ (reference sequence). CDR3: CASSHGQATGELFF. The CDR3 DNA is TGTGCCAGCAGCCATGGACAGGCCACCGGGGAGCTGTTTTTT.

V and J are TRBV27 and TRBJ2-5; TRBD2 agrees at 9 bases. This CDR3 is 15 amino acids long. The V segment lost 7 bases and the J segment 1 base; nucleotides outside the gene matches: 7. Germline loops: CDR1 MNHEY, CDR2 SMNVEV (reference sequence). The CDR3 is CASTRLAGSQETQYF. The CDR3 DNA is TGTGCCAGCACGCGGCTAGCGGGGAGCCAAGAGACCCAGTACTTC.

The chain has TRBV7-8 and TRBJ2-7; 7 nucleotides agree with TRBD2. From germline, CDR1 is SGHVS and CDR2 FQNEAQ. V lost 4 bases to trimming and J lost 5 bases; unmatched junction nucleotides: 11. This CDR3 has 15 residues. The CDR3 DNA reads as TGTGCCAGCAGCTCCCCGGACGGCCGGGGGGACGAGCAGTACTTC. It codes for CASSSPDGRGDEQYF.